This entry lists 30 T cell receptor beta chains sequenced from one sample in a study of CD8+ T cells in alopecia areata. Extraction and reverse transcription of RNA yielded cDNA as the sequencing template. The data were produced by immunoSEQ multiplex PCR, yet TCRdb's version contains in-frame clones alone and is incomplete. Of roughly 220,000 clones listed, more than 30% are singletons. Treatment denoted: oral pan-JAK inhibitor, 5-10 mg twice daily. The specimen comprised CD4+ T cells sorted from blood, sampled at roughly week 30, from a patient treated with tofacitinib. The receptors come from a human donor with alopecia areata.

V is TRBV30 and J is TRBJ1-5, with a tentative D call TRBD1 (5 bases). The CDR3 sequence is 13 residues long. Between the trimmed V and J ends, which lost 5 bases and 2 bases, there was a span of 10 bases. Germline V lookup: CDR1 GTSNPN, CDR2 SVGIG (reference sequence). The CDR3 is CAWAVQGNQPQHF. CDR3 DNA: TGTGCCTGGGCGGTACAGGGCAATCAGCCCCAGCATTTT.

This sequence joins TRBV29-1 and TRBJ2-3, with D possibly TRBD2 on 6 matching bases. The CDR3 length is 15 residues. Looked up from germline, CDR1 is SQVTM and CDR2 is ANQGSEA. The ends were cut back, 4 bases at V and 5 bases at J, with 19 bases in the middle. Written as DNA, the CDR3 is TGCAGCGTTGGCCTTCCAGGAGGGTACGGAGATACGCAGTATTTT. Translated, it gives CSVGLPGGYGDTQYF.

This clone has at least ten counts. The chain carries TRBV2 and TRBJ2-1, with TRBD2 identical over 7 bases. The junction had 9 bases not matched to a gene; V was cut back by 7 bases and J by 15 bases. The CDR3 runs 11 residues. The germline V gene encodes CDR1 SNHLY and CDR2 FYNNEI. The DNA for the CDR3 is TGTGCCAGCACCCCCCCAGCGGGACGGTTCTTC. Translation: CASTPPAGRFF.

This clone was counted many times. This chain uses TRBV23-1 with TRBJ1-3; perhaps TRBD1 as D (5 bases). Being an ORF, TRBV23-1 has a function that is uncertain. This CDR3 has 16 amino acids. The V gene lost 3 bases and the J gene lost 0 bases, with 12 bases spanning the gap. For the CDR3, the DNA is TGCGCCAGCAGTCAGCTCAGTGACAGCTCTGGAAACACCATATATTTT. Residues: CASSQLSDSSGNTIYF.

V usage is TRBV6-1 and J usage is TRBJ1-6, with D uncertain. Germline V CDR1 and CDR2: MNHNS, SASEGT. CDR3 length: 17 residues. Trimming took 2 bases from V and 0 from J, leaving 11 bases between them. CDR3 nucleotides: TGTGCCAGCAGTGAAAAACGGACTAGCTCCTATAATTCACCCCTCCACTTT. It yields the protein CASSEKRTSSYNSPLHF.

This chain links TRBV9 with TRBJ2-2; tentatively, D is TRBD2 (6 bases). This CDR3 contains 15 residues. CDR1 and CDR2 from the germline V gene are SGDLS and YYNGEE. Trimming took 4 bases from V and 5 from J, leaving 15 bases between them. CDR3 sequence (DNA): TGTGCCAGCAGCCCGCACGGGAGTGAAACCGGGGAGCTGTTTTTT. Protein: CASSPHGSETGELFF.

The V call is TRBV2, the J call TRBJ1-5, with D perhaps TRBD1 (6 bases). Between the trimmed V and J ends, which lost 6 bases and 0 bases, there was a span of 9 bases. Germline loops: CDR1 SNHLY, CDR2 FYNNEI. This CDR3 contains 14 residues. The CDR3 is CASRDSLSNQPQHF. As DNA, the CDR3 is TGTGCCAGCAGGGACAGTCTTAGCAATCAGCCCCAGCATTTT.

The sample holds a few counts of this clone. J is TRBJ1-1 and V is TRBV4-1; 9 bases are a match to TRBD1. CDR3 size: 15 residues. Trimming at V came to 3 bases and at J to 0 bases, leaving 2 bases not matched to a gene. The V gene's germline CDR1 is MGHRA and CDR2 YSYEKL. The CDR3 DNA follows: TGCGCCAGCAGCCAGACAGGGGGGGTGAACACTGAAGCTTTCTTT. Protein: CASSQTGGVNTEAFF.

V and J are TRBV5-1 and TRBJ2-1; D might be TRBD2 (7 bases). Germline V lookup: CDR1 SGHRS, CDR2 YFSETQ. The CDR3 has 16 amino acids. Deletions cut 4 bases from V and 0 bases from J, with 14 bases between. CDR3 protein: CASSPSGTSSYNEQFF. DNA of the CDR3: TGCGCCAGCAGCCCCAGCGGGACAAGCTCCTACAATGAGCAGTTCTTC.

The rearrangement uses TRBV30 and TRBJ2-1; possible D gene TRBD2, 6 bases. Per the germline V gene, CDR1 is GTSNPN and CDR2 is SVGIG (reference sequence). The CDR3 loop spans 16 amino acids. V was trimmed by 5 bases and J by 0 bases, leaving 17 bases between them. The chain's CDR3 is CAWRTLASRSYNEQFF. The CDR3 DNA follows: TGTGCCTGGCGTACTCTAGCGAGCCGCTCCTACAATGAGCAGTTCTTC.

The V and J genes are TRBV11-2 and TRBJ2-3; no definite D call. Germline values: CDR1 SGHAT, CDR2 FQNNGV. CDR3 length: 16 amino acids. V was shortened by 5 bases and J by 2 bases, with 17 bases between the two germline ends. The CDR3 protein is CASSHYTLLTTDTQYF. In DNA form, the CDR3 reads TGTGCCAGCAGCCACTACACCCTCCTAACCACAGATACGCAGTATTTT. Looking up the rest from reference TRBV11-2 and TRBJ2-3 gives the full variable domain: EAGVAQSPRYKIIEKRQSVAFWCNPISGHATLYWYQQILGQGPKLLIQFQNNGVVDDSQLPKDRFSAERLKGVDSTLKIQPAKLEDSAVYLCASSHYTLLTTDTQYFGPGTRLTVL.

V and J are TRBV25-1 and TRBJ2-7, with TRBD1 matching over 8 bases. The CDR3 sequence is 15 residues long. Germline V CDR1 and CDR2: MGHDK, SYGVNS. V shed 2 bases, J shed 3 bases, and the junction held 6 bases outside the gene matches. The CDR3 sequence: CASSEPAGGLYEQYF. DNA of the CDR3: TGTGCCAGCAGTGAACCGGCAGGGGGCCTCTACGAGCAGTACTTC.

Only a few counts were recorded for this clone. The chain combines TRBV19 with TRBJ2-1; the match to TRBD1 covers 7 bases. The CDR3 contains 16 residues. Unmatched junction bases numbered 6, after V lost 4 bases and J lost 0 bases. Germline V gene sequence: CDR1 LNHDA, CDR2 SQIVND (reference sequence). The chain's CDR3 is CASSTNRGFSYNEQFF. Written as DNA, the CDR3 is TGTGCCAGTAGTACCAACAGGGGATTCTCCTACAATGAGCAGTTCTTC.

This clone was recorded once. The chain uses TRBV30 and TRBJ2-1, with 16 bases fitting TRBD2. The V segment lost 5 bases and the J segment 2 bases; nucleotides outside the gene matches: 3. CDR1 and CDR2 from the germline V gene are GTSNPN and SVGIG (reference sequence). The CDR3 is 16 residues long. The CDR3 nucleotides read TGTGCCTGGGATGGGACTAGCGGGGGGGCCTACAATGAGCAGTTCTTC. Protein product: CAWDGTSGGAYNEQFF.

This clone was seen more than once but under ten times. Distinct nucleotide sequences in the sample also encode this CDR3. This chain uses TRBV10-3 with TRBJ2-3; TRBD1 agrees at 8 bases. CDR3 size: 14 residues. The V segment lost 6 bases and the J segment 4 bases; nucleotides outside the gene matches: 6. Germline loops: CDR1 ENHRY, CDR2 SYGVKD. The CDR3 sequence: CAIRRDRGPDTQYF. The CDR3 DNA is TGTGCCATCAGGAGAGACAGGGGTCCAGATACGCAGTATTTT.

This rearrangement joins TRBV30 to TRBJ2-1, with a tentative D call TRBD2 (6 bases). Trimming took off 2 bases at V and 6 bases at J, with 17 bases between the two ends. This CDR3 is built from 15 residues. CDR1 and CDR2 (germline): GTSNPN, SVGIG (reference sequence). The CDR3, as DNA: TGTGCCTGGAGTACCGCCACGCGGGGAGGCAATGAGCAGTTCTTC. It encodes CAWSTATRGGNEQFF.

This clone was seen a handful of times. Compared with germline, one end of the junction differs, possibly owing to a read error. V usage is TRBV7-9 and J usage is TRBJ2-7; D ambiguous. Germline V gene lookup returns CDR1 SEHNR and CDR2 FQNEAQ (reference sequence). The CDR3 is made up of 12 amino acids. CDR3 DNA sequence: TGTGCCAGCAGCTTAGACTCCCACGAGCAGTACTTC. Protein sequence: CASSLDSHEQYF.

The chain couples TRBV2 to TRBJ2-2; D perhaps matches TRBD1 (6 bases). V was clipped by 5 bases and J by 3 bases, with 13 bases between them. This CDR3 is 15 amino acids long. Germline-derived CDR1 and CDR2 are SNHLY and FYNNEI. The CDR3 here is CASSTNGGDTGELFF. CDR3 nucleotides: TGTGCCAGCAGTACGAATGGGGGCGACACCGGGGAGCTGTTTTTT.

A few counts support this clone. The V call is TRBV19, the J call TRBJ2-6, with D hard to call. Germline V gene lookup returns CDR1 LNHDA and CDR2 SQIVND (reference sequence). CDR3 length equals 17 residues. V shed 5 bases and J shed 2 bases, with 16 bases lying between them. Here the CDR3 reads CASSWSSNHAGANVLTF. The CDR3 bases are TGTGCCAGTAGTTGGAGCTCCAACCACGCTGGGGCCAACGTCCTGACTTTC.

V is TRBV9 and J is TRBJ1-4; D unresolved. This CDR3 comprises 12 residues. The V and J ends lost 4 bases and 2 bases respectively, with 3 bases between them. The germline V gene encodes CDR1 SGDLS and CDR2 YYNGEE. Here the CDR3 DNA reads TGTGCCAGCAGCCCCACTAATGAAAAACTGTTTTTT. This codes for CASSPTNEKLFF.

The V call is TRBV2, the J call TRBJ2-7; maybe TRBD2 (5 bases). Trimming took 2 bases from V and 7 from J, leaving 18 bases between them. This CDR3 is built from 15 residues. CDR1 is SNHLY, CDR2 FYNNEI, per germline. The CDR3 here is CASSENWTPGGEQYF. DNA for the CDR3: TGTGCCAGCAGTGAAAACTGGACGCCCGGAGGAGAGCAGTACTTC.

This chain joins TRBV6-5 and TRBJ2-3, with 14 bases that match TRBD2. With 4 bases clipped from V and 3 bases from J, the junction kept 3 bases outside the gene matches. CDR3 length equals 16 residues. Germline CDR1 MNHEY, CDR2 SVGAGI. The CDR3 region is CASSFGLAGGTDTQYF. Here the CDR3 DNA reads TGTGCCAGCAGTTTCGGACTAGCGGGAGGAACAGATACGCAGTATTTT.

The chain uses TRBV7-2 and TRBJ1-2, with D unclear. The CDR3 consists of 14 residues. Germline CDR1 and CDR2: SGHTA and FQGNSA. V lost 6 bases to trimming and J lost 1 base, with 12 bases between them. As DNA, the CDR3 is TGTGCCAGCAGTCGGGGAGGGCTTAACTATGGCTACACCTTC. This gives the protein CASSRGGLNYGYTF.

The rearrangement uses TRBV7-6 and TRBJ2-3, with 8 bases that match TRBD2. Germline assignment: CDR1 SGHVS and CDR2 FNYEAQ. The V gene end was trimmed by 4 bases and the J gene end by 3 bases; junction bases not matched to a gene: 6. The CDR3 consists of 15 residues. CDR3 DNA sequence: TGTGCCAGCAGCTCGGGGACTAGTATTACAGATACGCAGTATTTT. Its translation is CASSSGTSITDTQYF.

This clone was found a few times. The chain recombines TRBV27 with TRBJ1-1; D gene ambiguous. The CDR3 is made up of 13 amino acids. Germline V CDR1 and CDR2: MNHEY, SMNVEV (reference sequence). V was clipped by 2 bases and J by 0 bases, with 4 bases between them. The CDR3 nucleotides are TGTGCCAGCAGTTTAATTCTGAACACTGAAGCTTTCTTT. It codes for CASSLILNTEAFF.

This clone was recorded at least ten times. The chain employs TRBV5-1 and TRBJ2-5; D is perhaps TRBD1 (5 bases). Trimming pared 4 bases from V and 5 bases from J, leaving 18 bases between. Per the germline V gene, CDR1 is SGHRS and CDR2 is YFSETQ. CDR3 length equals 15 residues. In DNA form, the CDR3 reads TGCGCCAGCAGCCGGTGGGCCCAGGGTGGGGAGACCCAGTACTTC. This codes for CASSRWAQGGETQYF.

The chain uses TRBV27 and TRBJ2-2; D is possibly TRBD1 (6 bases). Trimming pared 2 bases from V and 2 bases from J, leaving 12 bases between. This CDR3 is built from 16 residues. CDR1 is MNHEY, CDR2 SMNVEV, per germline (reference sequence). CDR3 region: CASSLRPGANTGELFF. The CDR3 nucleotides read TGTGCCAGCAGTTTACGTCCAGGGGCCAACACCGGGGAGCTGTTTTTT.

The V call is TRBV29-1, the J call TRBJ2-1; tentatively, D is TRBD1 or TRBD2 (5 bases each). Germline V CDR1 and CDR2: SQVTM, ANQGSEA. This CDR3 has 13 amino acids. Deletions cut 5 bases from V and 6 bases from J, with 14 bases between. The CDR3 bases are TGCAGCGTTATGAGGGGTAATTTCAATGAGCAGTTCTTC. The encoded protein is CSVMRGNFNEQFF.

This rearrangement joins TRBV9 to TRBJ2-1; D uncertain. Between the trimmed V and J ends, which lost 0 bases and 7 bases, there was a span of 11 bases. CDR3 size: 14 residues. Germline assignment: CDR1 SGDLS and CDR2 YYNGEE. CDR3 coding DNA: TGTGCCAGCAGCGTAGTGGCCAACGGGAATGAGCAGTTCTTC. It specifies CASSVVANGNEQFF.

In its sample, this clone was seen a few times. Other DNA sequences within the sample encode an identical CDR3. CDR3 in amino acids: CASSSTGMNTEAFF. Here the CDR3 DNA reads TGTGCCAGCAGCTCAACAGGTATGAACACTGAAGCTTTCTTT. The chain is built from TRBV5-6 and TRBJ1-1, with a possible D match to TRBD1 (5 bases). The CDR3 covers 14 residues. The V end was cut by 3 bases, the J end by 0 bases, with 9 bases between. Germline V lookup: CDR1 SGHDT, CDR2 YYEEEE.